The 8 T cell receptor beta chains listed next were all sequenced from one sample in a study of cytomegalovirus exposure and HLA in healthy donors. Amplification used 60 Vbeta primers and 13 Jbeta primers. The table came from immunoSEQ multiplex PCR; TCRdb's copy has only in-frame clones and leaves some out. The sample yields roughly 150,000 clones, more than 75% seen once. The sequenced sample was PBMCs. These TCRs come from a male donor in good health and CMV-seronegative.

The chain combines TRBV25-1 with TRBJ1-1, with D possibly matching TRBD1 (6 bases). The CDR3 consists of 14 residues. V lost 7 bases and J lost 4, with 16 bases in between. The V gene's germline CDR1 is MGHDK and CDR2 SYGVNS. This CDR3 reads CASTPRGGPTEAFF. The DNA of the CDR3 is TGTGCCAGCACCCCAAGGGGGGGCCCCACTGAAGCTTTCTTT.

The chain links TRBV11-2 to TRBJ1-2; weak D call: TRBD1 (6 bases). CDR1 and CDR2 (germline): SGHAT, FQNNGV. V lost 1 base, J lost 2 bases, and 14 bases lay in between. The CDR3 is 16 amino acids. CDR3 residues: CASSLGVGTLNYGYTF. In DNA form, the CDR3 reads TGTGCCAGCAGCTTAGGGGTGGGGACACTGAACTATGGCTACACCTTC.

The count of this clone is one. This chain links TRBV6-9 with TRBJ2-7; TRBD2 agrees at 11 bases. The CDR3 extends over 15 amino acids. J was trimmed by 5 bases and V by 4 bases; bases with no gene match: 7. CDR1 and CDR2 (germline): MNHGY, SVAAGI. CDR3 bases: TGTGCCAGCAGTTCCGAGACTAGCGGGAACGACGAGCAGTACTTC. It translates to CASSSETSGNDEQYF.

The chain couples TRBV29-1 to TRBJ1-2; D may be TRBD1 (5 bases). The CDR3 has 12 residues. CDR1 is SQVTM, CDR2 ANQGSEA, per germline. V shed 2 bases and J shed 3 bases, with 7 bases lying between them. The CDR3 here is CSVEQGHYGYTF. The CDR3 DNA follows: TGCAGCGTTGAACAGGGCCACTATGGCTACACCTTC.

This clone was picked up one time. The chain employs TRBV2 and TRBJ1-2, with 9 bases fitting TRBD1. The CDR3 length is 14 residues. J gave up 4 bases and V 4 bases, and 4 bases lay outside the gene matches. Per germline, CDR1 SNHLY and CDR2 FYNNEI. The CDR3 coding sequence is TGTGCCAGCAGTGGACAGGGGGTTGGCTATGGCTACACCTTC. This gives the protein CASSGQGVGYGYTF.

The CDR3 DNA reads TGTGCCAGCAGCCCAGCGGGCAGCTCTGGAAACACCATATATTTT. This codes for CASSPAGSSGNTIYF. The rearrangement links TRBV7-2 to TRBJ1-3; no definite D call. Trimming removed 5 bases from V and 0 bases from J, with 11 bases in between. The CDR3 loop spans 15 amino acids. The germline V gene has CDR1 SGHTA and CDR2 FQGNSA.

This chain connects TRBV25-1 to TRBJ1-3, with unresolved D. CDR3 length: 13 amino acids. Germline CDR1 and CDR2: MGHDK and SYGVNS. V lost 4 bases, J lost 4 bases, and 8 bases lay in between. This CDR3 reads CASSGPTGNTIYF. CDR3 nucleotide sequence: TGTGCCAGCAGTGGGCCCACAGGAAACACCATATATTTT.

This clone appeared once. The V gene is TRBV6-6, the J gene TRBJ2-4; TRBD2 matches at 10 bases. The CDR3 covers 11 residues. The germline CDR1 and CDR2 sequences are MNHNY and SVGAGI (reference sequence). The J segment lost 9 bases and the V segment lost 11 bases, leaving 4 bases of the junction unmatched. The CDR3 loop is CAGGTSAIQYF. The CDR3, as DNA: TGTGCCGGGGGGACTAGCGCCATTCAGTACTTC.